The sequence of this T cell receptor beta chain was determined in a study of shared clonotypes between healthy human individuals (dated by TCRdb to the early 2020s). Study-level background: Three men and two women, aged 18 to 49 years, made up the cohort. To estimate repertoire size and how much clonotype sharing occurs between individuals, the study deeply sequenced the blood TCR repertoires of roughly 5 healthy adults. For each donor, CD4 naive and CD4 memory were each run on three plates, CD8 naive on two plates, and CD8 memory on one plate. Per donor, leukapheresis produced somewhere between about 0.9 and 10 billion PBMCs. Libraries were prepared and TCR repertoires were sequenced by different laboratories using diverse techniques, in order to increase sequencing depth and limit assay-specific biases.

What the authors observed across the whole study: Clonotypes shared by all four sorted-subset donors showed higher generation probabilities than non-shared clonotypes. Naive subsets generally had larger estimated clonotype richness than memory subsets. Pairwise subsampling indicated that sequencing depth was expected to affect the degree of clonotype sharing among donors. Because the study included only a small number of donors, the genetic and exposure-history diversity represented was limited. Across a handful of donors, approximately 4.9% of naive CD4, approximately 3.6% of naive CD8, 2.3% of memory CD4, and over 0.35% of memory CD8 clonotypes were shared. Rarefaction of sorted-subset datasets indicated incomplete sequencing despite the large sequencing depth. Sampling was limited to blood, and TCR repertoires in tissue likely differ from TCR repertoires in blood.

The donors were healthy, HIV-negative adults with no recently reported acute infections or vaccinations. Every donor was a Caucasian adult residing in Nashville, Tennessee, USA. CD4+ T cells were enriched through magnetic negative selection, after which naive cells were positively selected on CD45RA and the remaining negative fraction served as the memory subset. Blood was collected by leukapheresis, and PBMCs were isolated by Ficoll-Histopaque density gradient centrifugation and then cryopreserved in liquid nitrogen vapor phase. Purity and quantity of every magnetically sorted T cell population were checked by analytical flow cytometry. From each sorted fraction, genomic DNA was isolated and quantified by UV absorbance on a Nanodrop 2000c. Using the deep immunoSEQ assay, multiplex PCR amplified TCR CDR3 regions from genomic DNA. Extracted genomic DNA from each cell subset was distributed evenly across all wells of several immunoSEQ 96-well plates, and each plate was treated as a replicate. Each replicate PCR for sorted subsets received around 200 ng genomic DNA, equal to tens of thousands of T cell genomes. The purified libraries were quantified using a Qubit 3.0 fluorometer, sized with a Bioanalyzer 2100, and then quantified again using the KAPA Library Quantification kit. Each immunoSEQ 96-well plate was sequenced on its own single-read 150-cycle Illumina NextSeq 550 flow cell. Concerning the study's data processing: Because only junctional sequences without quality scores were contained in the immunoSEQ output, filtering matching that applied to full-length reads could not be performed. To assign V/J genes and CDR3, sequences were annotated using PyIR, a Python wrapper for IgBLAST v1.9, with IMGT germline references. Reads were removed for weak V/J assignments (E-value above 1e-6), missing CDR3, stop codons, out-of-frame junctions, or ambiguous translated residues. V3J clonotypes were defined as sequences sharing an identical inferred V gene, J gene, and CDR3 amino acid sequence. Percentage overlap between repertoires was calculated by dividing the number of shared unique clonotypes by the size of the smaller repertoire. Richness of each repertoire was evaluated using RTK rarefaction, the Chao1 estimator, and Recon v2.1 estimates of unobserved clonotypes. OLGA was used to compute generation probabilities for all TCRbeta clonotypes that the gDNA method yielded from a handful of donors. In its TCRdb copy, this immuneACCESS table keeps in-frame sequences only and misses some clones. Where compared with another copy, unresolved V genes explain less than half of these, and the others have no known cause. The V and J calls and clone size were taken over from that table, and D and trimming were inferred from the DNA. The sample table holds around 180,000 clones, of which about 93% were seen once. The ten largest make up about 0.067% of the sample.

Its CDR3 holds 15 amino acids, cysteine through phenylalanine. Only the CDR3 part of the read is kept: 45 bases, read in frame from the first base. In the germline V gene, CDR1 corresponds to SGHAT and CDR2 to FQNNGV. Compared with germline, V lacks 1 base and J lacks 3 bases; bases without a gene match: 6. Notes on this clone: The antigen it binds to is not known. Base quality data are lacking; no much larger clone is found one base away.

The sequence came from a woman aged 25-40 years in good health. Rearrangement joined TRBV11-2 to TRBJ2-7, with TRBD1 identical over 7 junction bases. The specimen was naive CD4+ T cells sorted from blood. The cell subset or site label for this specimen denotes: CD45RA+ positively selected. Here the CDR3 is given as CASSLVGQVFYEQYF. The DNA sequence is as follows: TGTGCCAGCAGCTTAGTAGGACAGGTCTTCTACGAGCAGTACTTC.